Listed below are T cell receptor beta chains from one sample, sequenced in a study of blood T cell repertoires in COVID-19. TCRdb's copy holds only in-frame clones and misses some; the assay was immunoSEQ multiplex PCR. The sample lists some 380,000 clones, around 89% occurring once. Specimen: peripheral blood. The receptors were gathered from a man between 18 and 29 years old with active or convalescent COVID-19. The CDR3 runs from the conserved cysteine through the conserved F or W.

v_gene: TRBV27
j_gene: TRBJ2-3
CDR3aa: CASSPLSELAGLLADTQYF

v_gene: TRBV7-9
j_gene: TRBJ1-2
CDR3aa: CASSPGGGVYGYTF

v_gene: TRBV11-2
j_gene: TRBJ2-1
CDR3aa: CASSLVASVYNEQFF

v_gene: TRBV9
j_gene: TRBJ2-1
CDR3aa: CASSPRDYSSYNEQFF

v_gene: TRBV28
j_gene: TRBJ2-7
CDR3aa: CASKVLTGEQYF

v_gene: TRBV27
j_gene: TRBJ2-1
CDR3aa: CASSLFSGGRNEQFF

v_gene: TRBV9
j_gene: TRBJ2-3
CDR3aa: CASSLDSSTDTQYF

v_gene: TRBV6-4
j_gene: TRBJ1-5
CDR3aa: CASSDPIHLHEGNQPQHF

v_gene: TRBV10-1
j_gene: TRBJ1-4
CDR3aa: CASSDGGGSEKLFF

v_gene: TRBV7-8
j_gene: TRBJ1-3
CDR3aa: CASSLGGGPYSGNTIYF

v_gene: TRBV18
j_gene: TRBJ2-7
CDR3aa: CASSPGEDEQYF

v_gene: TRBV5-1
j_gene: TRBJ1-1
CDR3aa: CASSFVFGTGGMDTEAFF

v_gene: TRBV28
j_gene: TRBJ1-1
CDR3aa: CASSRGQGTEAFF

v_gene: TRBV15
j_gene: TRBJ1-5
CDR3aa: CATSRETREWSNQPQHF

v_gene: TRBV9
j_gene: TRBJ1-4
CDR3aa: CASSVGTGIGTNEKLFF

v_gene: TRBV6-5
j_gene: TRBJ1-6
CDR3aa: CASSYSAGRDNSPLHF

v_gene: TRBV12-3/TRBV12-4
j_gene: TRBJ1-2
CDR3aa: CASSSGTGRGYTF

v_gene: TRBV10-3
j_gene: TRBJ2-7
CDR3aa: CAISESDLAGGYEQYF

v_gene: TRBV11-2
j_gene: TRBJ2-3
CDR3aa: CASSLARIVDTQYF

v_gene: TRBV24-1
j_gene: TRBJ2-3
CDR3aa: CATSDWGDVGSTDTQYF

v_gene: TRBV6-2/TRBV6-3
j_gene: TRBJ2-4
CDR3aa: CASSPGEPVGNIQYF

v_gene: TRBV6-6
j_gene: TRBJ1-1
CDR3aa: CASSSDRGQLNTEAFF

v_gene: TRBV29-1
j_gene: TRBJ1-2
CDR3aa: CSVQFGGGGYTF

v_gene: TRBV21-1
j_gene: TRBJ2-5
CDR3aa: CASNPAVGLQETQYF

v_gene: TRBV4-3
j_gene: TRBJ2-1
CDR3aa: CASSRQTGNEQFF

v_gene: TRBV7-7
j_gene: TRBJ2-5
CDR3aa: CASSPAGGRQETQYF

v_gene: TRBV28
j_gene: TRBJ1-5
CDR3aa: CASSFGDRSGQPQHF

v_gene: TRBV7-7
j_gene: TRBJ2-5
CDR3aa: CASSLGDRSQETQYF

v_gene: TRBV24-1
j_gene: TRBJ2-2
CDR3aa: CATSVMGAPNTGELFF

v_gene: TRBV28
j_gene: TRBJ1-4
CDR3aa: CASSGGAATNEKLFF

v_gene: TRBV11-2
j_gene: TRBJ1-6
CDR3aa: CASSPSEVSPLHF

v_gene: TRBV7-6
j_gene: TRBJ1-1
CDR3aa: CASSEDRGADTEAFF

v_gene: TRBV30
j_gene: TRBJ1-5
CDR3aa: CAWSRIDRVNQPQHF

v_gene: TRBV19
j_gene: TRBJ2-5
CDR3aa: CASGKSEQETQYF

v_gene: TRBV7-9
j_gene: TRBJ2-1
CDR3aa: CASSLKLQQASSYNEQFF

v_gene: TRBV6-2/TRBV6-3
j_gene: TRBJ2-1
CDR3aa: CASSYSPLAGIYNEQFF

v_gene: TRBV11-2
j_gene: TRBJ2-1
CDR3aa: CASSLGPLGAYNEQFF

v_gene: TRBV6-6
j_gene: TRBJ1-1
CDR3aa: CASGDRGSGNTEAFF

v_gene: TRBV2
j_gene: TRBJ2-7
CDR3aa: CASSESPGQGYEQYF

v_gene: TRBV7-8
j_gene: TRBJ2-1
CDR3aa: CASSSWRRTYNEQFF

v_gene: TRBV29-1
j_gene: TRBJ2-7
CDR3aa: CSVQGLAGGTYEQYF

v_gene: TRBV28
j_gene: TRBJ1-1
CDR3aa: CASLTGSLNTEAFF

v_gene: TRBV21-1
j_gene: TRBJ1-1
CDR3aa: CASSLTPTSAFF

v_gene: TRBV7-9
j_gene: TRBJ2-3
CDR3aa: CASSYGGGTDTQYF

v_gene: TRBV28
j_gene: TRBJ1-3
CDR3aa: CASSLSYSFREISGNTIYF

v_gene: TRBV7-9
j_gene: TRBJ2-7
CDR3aa: CASSLKGLHGYEQYF

v_gene: TRBV5-8
j_gene: TRBJ1-2
CDR3aa: CASSLSPGDDYGYTF

v_gene: TRBV6-5
j_gene: TRBJ2-2
CDR3aa: CASRNDRANTGELFF

v_gene: TRBV7-6
j_gene: TRBJ1-5
CDR3aa: CASSLESPGQGINQPQHF

v_gene: TRBV6-6
j_gene: TRBJ2-5
CDR3aa: CASSYPLGSLQETQYF

v_gene: TRBV5-1
j_gene: TRBJ2-6
CDR3aa: CASSLGLPGANVLTF

v_gene: TRBV27
j_gene: TRBJ2-3
CDR3aa: CASSSLQDRQGVADTQYF

v_gene: TRBV19
j_gene: TRBJ2-3
CDR3aa: CASSISSSVTDTQYF

v_gene: TRBV10-1
j_gene: TRBJ1-3
CDR3aa: CASPGRGDSGNTIYF

v_gene: TRBV3-1/TRBV3-2
j_gene: TRBJ1-6
CDR3aa: CASSHLDRGLHF

v_gene: TRBV27
j_gene: TRBJ2-2
CDR3aa: CASSSLGDFGELFF

v_gene: TRBV6-6
j_gene: TRBJ2-1
CDR3aa: CASSRLFSSYNEQFF